The clone carrying this T cell receptor (beta chain) was seen a single time. From germline, CDR1 is SGHTA and CDR2 FQGNSA. V lost 6 bases to trimming and J lost 8 bases; unmatched junction nucleotides: 14. CDR3 length: 17 amino acids. The sample originates from a study of blood T cell repertoires in COVID-19. Per the original methods: By means of reference gene primer amplification, nucleated cell counts were estimated. The data were produced by immunoSEQ multiplex PCR, yet TCRdb's version contains in-frame clones alone and is incomplete. Clone size and V and J calls were adopted from that table, with D and trimming inferred from the DNA. The table has about 180,000 clones, roughly 84% seen once; the top ten hold roughly 1.4%.

Material: peripheral blood. The chain employs TRBV7-2 and TRBJ1-6; 9 bases align to TRBD1. This receptor was taken from a human donor in a cohort sampled during active COVID-19. The CDR3 reads CASRGGQGQSMDSPLHF. The DNA for the CDR3 is TGTGCCAGCAGGGGGGGACAGGGCCAAAGTATGGATTCACCCCTCCACTTT.